This is a list of T cell receptor beta chains from one sample in a study of blood T cell repertoires in COVID-19. Profiled with immunoSEQ multiplex PCR; TCRdb holds only in-frame clones, not every one. Of fewer than 250,000 clones detected, over 75% appear once; the ten largest clones hold approximately 9%. The sequencing input was PBMCs or T cells enriched from blood (not recorded which). The receptor source for this set is a woman in her forties or fifties with acute COVID-19. CDR3s include the opening cysteine and the closing phenylalanine or tryptophan. A D gene is named only where the DNA matches it firmly. Clone size is shown for a subset of rows, as once, few, many or a class of expanded clone.

>TRBV2|TRBJ1-3|TRBD1|.
CASSFDPGQGVGNTIYF
TGTGCCAGCAGCTTCGATCCGGGACAGGGGGTTGGAAACACCATATATTTT
>TRBV9|TRBJ2-2|.|.
CASSVAASPKAGELFF
TGTGCCAGCAGCGTAGCGGCTAGCCCCAAGGCCGGGGAGCTGTTTTTT
>TRBV27|TRBJ2-7|TRBD1|.
CASSFFPGQNYEQYF
TGTGCCAGCAGTTTTTTCCCGGGACAGAACTACGAGCAGTACTTC
>TRBV9|TRBJ1-2|TRBD1|.
CASSASTGDGHGYTF
TGTGCCAGCAGCGCTTCGACAGGGGATGGGCATGGCTACACCTTC
>TRBV30|TRBJ2-3|TRBD2|.
CAWTLGGLAGTDTQYF
TGTGCCTGGACCTTAGGGGGACTAGCTGGCACAGATACGCAGTATTTT
>TRBV28|TRBJ2-1|TRBD2|.
CASSPASSGGATNEQFF
TGTGCCAGCAGTCCAGCCTCTAGCGGGGGGGCCACTAATGAGCAGTTCTTC
>TRBV3-1/TRBV3-2|TRBJ1-6|.|few
CASSRTVYNSPLHF
TGTGCCAGCAGCCGTACAGTTTATAATTCACCCCTCCACTTT
>TRBV3-1/TRBV3-2|TRBJ1-2|.|.
CASSQGGLPGGYTF
TGTGCCAGCAGCCAAGGTGGCTTGCCGGGGGGCTACACCTTC
>TRBV2|TRBJ2-1|TRBD2|.
CASSGLAAYNEQFF
TGTGCCAGCAGTGGACTAGCAGCCTACAATGAGCAGTTCTTC
>TRBV6-6|TRBJ1-2|.|few
CASSYGQTGYTF
TGTGCCAGCAGTTACGGACAGACGGGTTACACCTTC
>TRBV18|TRBJ1-5|TRBD1|.
CASSPFTGADQPQHF
TGTGCCAGCTCACCATTTACAGGGGCGGATCAGCCCCAGCATTTT
>TRBV5-1|TRBJ1-4|.|.
CASSLDAGLGNEKLFF
TGCGCCAGCAGCTTGGATGCCGGGTTGGGTAATGAAAAACTGTTTTTT
>TRBV4-3|TRBJ1-5|TRBD1|.
CASSQEDRGGQPQHF
TGCGCCAGCAGCCAAGAGGACAGGGGCGGACAGCCCCAGCATTTT
>TRBV3-1/TRBV3-2|TRBJ2-1|TRBD2|.
CASMPVAGGSEQFF
TGTGCCAGCATGCCGGTAGCGGGGGGCTCGGAGCAGTTCTTC
>TRBV11-2|TRBJ1-2|TRBD1|.
CASSLSGGGGYTF
TGTGCCAGCAGCTTATCAGGGGGCGGTGGCTACACCTTC
>TRBV2|TRBJ1-2|.|.
CASSESRGFRGYTF
TGTGCCAGCAGTGAATCTAGGGGCTTTCGAGGCTACACCTTC
>TRBV7-2|TRBJ1-2|.|.
CASSLGGDHGYTF
TGTGCCAGCAGCTTAGGGGGGGATCATGGCTACACCTTC
>TRBV12-5|TRBJ1-5|TRBD1|.
CASGPTGGGQPQHF
TGTGCTAGTGGTCCTACAGGGGGCGGTCAGCCCCAGCATTTT
>TRBV3-1/TRBV3-2|TRBJ1-1|.|.
CASSQETGWLTEAFF
TGTGCCAGCAGCCAAGAAACGGGGTGGTTAACTGAAGCTTTCTTT
>TRBV18|TRBJ1-2|TRBD1|.
CASSPRETGYYGYTF
TGTGCCAGCTCACCACGGGAGACAGGGTACTATGGCTACACCTTC
>TRBV13|TRBJ2-2|TRBD1|.
CASSPRQGANTGELFF
TGTGCCAGCAGCCCCAGACAGGGGGCGAACACCGGGGAGCTGTTTTTT
>TRBV2|TRBJ2-7|.|.
CASRPTPGDTNYEQYF
TGTGCCAGCCGTCCTACACCCGGGGACACCAACTACGAGCAGTACTTC
>TRBV11-2|TRBJ1-1|.|.
CASSPYTGKNTEAFF
TGTGCCAGCAGCCCATATACAGGGAAGAACACTGAAGCTTTCTTT
>TRBV25-1|TRBJ1-1|TRBD1|.
CASSEYLDRGDMNTEAFF
TGTGCCAGCAGTGAATATTTGGACAGGGGAGACATGAACACTGAAGCTTTCTTT
>TRBV4-1|TRBJ2-5|.|few
CASSQESRPQETQYF
TGCGCCAGCAGCCAAGAGAGCAGGCCCCAAGAGACCCAGTACTTC
>TRBV10-3|TRBJ1-5|TRBD1|.
CAIQGYSNQPQHF
TGTGCCATACAGGGGTATAGCAATCAGCCCCAGCATTTT
>TRBV27|TRBJ2-7|TRBD1|.
CASSRDRRSREQYF
TGTGCCAGCAGTCGGGACAGGAGATCTAGGGAGCAGTACTTC
>TRBV19|TRBJ2-2|TRBD1|.
CASSIRLQGAGELFF
TGTGCCAGTAGTATAAGATTACAGGGGGCCGGGGAGCTGTTTTTT
>TRBV30|TRBJ1-2|.|.
CAWSASGRSGYTF
TGTGCCTGGAGTGCTTCCGGGAGGAGTGGCTACACCTTC
>TRBV5-1|TRBJ2-1|TRBD2|.
CASSLYQRSAGAYNEQFF
TGCGCCAGCAGCTTGTACCAGAGGTCCGCGGGGGCCTACAATGAGCAGTTCTTC
>TRBV19|TRBJ2-5|TRBD2|.
CASRFGAGEETQYF
TGTGCCAGTAGATTCGGGGCGGGGGAAGAGACCCAGTACTTC
>TRBV3-1/TRBV3-2|TRBJ1-6|.|.
CASSHNSALHF
TGTGCCAGCAGCCATAATTCGGCCCTCCACTTT
>TRBV5-8|TRBJ1-6|.|.
CASSSQSSPLHF
TGTGCCAGCAGCTCACAAAGTTCACCCCTCCACTTT
>TRBV4-3|TRBJ1-2|.|.
CASSQGYRISDFYGYTF
TGCGCCAGCAGCCAAGGGTACAGGATATCTGATTTCTATGGCTACACCTTC
>TRBV18|TRBJ2-3|TRBD2|.
CASSPRLAGSTDTQYF
TGTGCCAGCTCACCACGACTAGCGGGGAGCACAGATACGCAGTATTTT
>TRBV18|TRBJ1-1|TRBD1|.
CASSQTGGDTEAFF
TGTGCCAGCTCGCAGACAGGGGGGGACACTGAAGCTTTCTTT
>TRBV5-1|TRBJ1-4|.|once
CASSLWVGDEKLFF
TGCGCCAGCAGCTTGTGGGTAGGGGATGAAAAACTGTTTTTT
>TRBV7-6|TRBJ1-1|TRBD1|.
CASSSVVGTGGLGTEAFF
TGTGCCAGCAGCTCGGTAGTCGGGACAGGGGGGTTGGGCACTGAAGCTTTCTTT
>TRBV5-6|TRBJ1-2|.|.
CASSSRQARYGYTF
TGTGCCAGCAGCTCTAGACAGGCCCGCTATGGCTACACCTTC
>TRBV6-5|TRBJ2-5|.|.
CASRTGPYQETQYF
TGTGCCAGCAGGACAGGCCCGTACCAAGAGACCCAGTACTTC
>TRBV25-1|TRBJ1-6|.|.
CASSDRGRSPLHF
TGTGCCAGCAGTGACAGGGGACGGTCACCCCTCCACTTT